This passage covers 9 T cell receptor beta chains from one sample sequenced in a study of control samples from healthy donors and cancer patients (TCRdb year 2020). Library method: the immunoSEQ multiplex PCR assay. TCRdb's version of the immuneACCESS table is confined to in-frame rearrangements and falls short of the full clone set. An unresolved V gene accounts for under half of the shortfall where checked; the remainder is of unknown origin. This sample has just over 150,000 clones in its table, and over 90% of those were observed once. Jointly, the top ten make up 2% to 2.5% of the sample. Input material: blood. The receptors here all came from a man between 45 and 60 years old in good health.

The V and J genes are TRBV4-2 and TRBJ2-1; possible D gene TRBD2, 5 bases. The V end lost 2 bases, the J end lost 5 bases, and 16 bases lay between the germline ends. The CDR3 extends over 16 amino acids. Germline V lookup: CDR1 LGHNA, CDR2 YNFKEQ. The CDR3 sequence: CASSQLAGNFDNEQFF. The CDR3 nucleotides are TGTGCCAGCAGCCAACTAGCAGGAAATTTCGACAATGAGCAGTTCTTC.

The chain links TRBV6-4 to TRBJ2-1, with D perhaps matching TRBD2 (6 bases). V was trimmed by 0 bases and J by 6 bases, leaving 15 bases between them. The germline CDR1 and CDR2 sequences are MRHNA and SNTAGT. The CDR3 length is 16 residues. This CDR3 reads CASSDSGRGGFNEQFF. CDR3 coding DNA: TGTGCCAGCAGTGACTCTGGTAGAGGAGGGTTCAATGAGCAGTTCTTC.

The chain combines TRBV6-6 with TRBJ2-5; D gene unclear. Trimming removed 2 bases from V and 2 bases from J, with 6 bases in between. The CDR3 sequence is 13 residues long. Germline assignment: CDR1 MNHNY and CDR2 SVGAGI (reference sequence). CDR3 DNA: TGTGCCAGCAGTTACGGACGACAAGAGACCCAGTACTTC. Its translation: CASSYGRQETQYF.

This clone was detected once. CDR3 sequence (DNA): TGTGCCTGGAGTCGGCTAGCGGGAAGGAACGAGCAGTACTTC. Its protein product is CAWSRLAGRNEQYF. V gene TRBV30 combines with J gene TRBJ2-7; 9 positions agree with TRBD2. Losses at the gene ends were 2 bases for V and 5 bases for J; bases not matched to a gene: 7. This CDR3 has 14 residues. The V gene's germline CDR1 is GTSNPN and CDR2 SVGIG (reference sequence).

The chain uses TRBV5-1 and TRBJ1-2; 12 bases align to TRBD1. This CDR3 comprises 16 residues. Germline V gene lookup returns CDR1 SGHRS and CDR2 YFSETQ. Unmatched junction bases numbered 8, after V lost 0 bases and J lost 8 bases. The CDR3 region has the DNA TGCGCCAGCAGCTTGGCCGGGACAGGGGGCGCGAGGGGCTACACCTTC. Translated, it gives CASSLAGTGGARGYTF.

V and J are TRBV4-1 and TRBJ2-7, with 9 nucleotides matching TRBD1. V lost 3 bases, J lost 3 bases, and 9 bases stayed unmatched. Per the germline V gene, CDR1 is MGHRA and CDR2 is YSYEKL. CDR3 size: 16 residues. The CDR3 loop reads CASSHPVRTGVYEQYF. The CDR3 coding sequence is TGCGCCAGCAGCCACCCAGTCAGGACAGGGGTCTACGAGCAGTACTTC.

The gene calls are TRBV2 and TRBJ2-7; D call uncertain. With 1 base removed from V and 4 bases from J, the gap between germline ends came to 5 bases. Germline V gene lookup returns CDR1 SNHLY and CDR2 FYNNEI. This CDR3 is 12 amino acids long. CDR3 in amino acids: CASSEGWYEQYF. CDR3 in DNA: TGTGCCAGCAGTGAAGGATGGTACGAGCAGTACTTC.

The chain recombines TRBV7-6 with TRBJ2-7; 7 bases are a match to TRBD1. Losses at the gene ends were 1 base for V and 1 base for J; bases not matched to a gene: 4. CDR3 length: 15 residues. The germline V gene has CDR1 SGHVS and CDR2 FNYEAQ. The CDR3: CASSLGQGRSYEQYF. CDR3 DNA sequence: TGTGCCAGCAGCTTAGGACAGGGCCGGTCCTACGAGCAGTACTTC.

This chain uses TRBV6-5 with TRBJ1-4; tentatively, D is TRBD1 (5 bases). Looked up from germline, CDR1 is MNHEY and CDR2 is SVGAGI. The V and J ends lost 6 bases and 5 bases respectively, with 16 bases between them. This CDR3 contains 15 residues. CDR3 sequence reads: CASSAPDRGNEKLFF. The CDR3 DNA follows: TGTGCCAGCAGCGCACCCGACCGGGGGAATGAAAAACTGTTTTTT.